Listed here are 14 T cell receptor beta chains from one sample, sequenced in a study of CD8+CD57+ T cells in acquired aplastic anemia. Genomic DNA served as template for TCR beta VDJ and CDR3 profiling. TCRdb reanalysed the reads using MiXCR and keeps one entry per CDR3 protein. The table lists 180,000 or so distinct CDR3 sequences, 40% to 55% of them singletons, with approximately 3% in the top ten. The specimen sequenced was sorted CD4+, CD8+, or CD8+CD57+ T cells (not recorded which) from PBMCs. The source of these receptors is a human donor in good health.

The chain uses TRBV20-1 and TRBJ2-7, with TRBD1 matching over 8 bases. The germline CDR1 and CDR2 sequences are DFQATT and SNEGSKA (reference sequence). Trimming cost V 3 bases and J 4 bases; bases outside gene matches: 5. This CDR3 comprises 13 residues. The CDR3 sequence: CSAREDRAYEQYF. The CDR3, as DNA: TGCAGTGCTAGGGAGGACAGGGCTTACGAGCAGTACTTC.

The chain recombines TRBV7-9 with TRBJ1-1, with 7 bases lining up with TRBD1. CDR1 and CDR2 (germline): SEHNR, FQNEAQ (reference sequence). This CDR3 spans 12 amino acids. V shed 6 bases and J 7 bases; nucleotides not matched to a gene: 5. The CDR3 sequence is CASSNWDSEAFF. The CDR3 nucleotides read TGTGCCAGCAGTAATTGGGACAGTGAAGCTTTCTTT. The variable domain in full, with the rest retrieved from reference TRBV7-9 and TRBJ1-1, is DTGVSQNPRHKITKRGQNVTFRCDPISEHNRLYWYRQTLGQGPEFLTYFQNEAQLEKSRLLSDRFSAERPKGSFSTLEIQRTEQGDSAMYLCASSNWDSEAFFGQGTRLTVV.

The rearrangement links TRBV7-9 to TRBJ2-1, with unresolved D. CDR1 is SEHNR and CDR2 is FQNEAQ in the germline V gene (reference sequence). Deletions cut 4 bases from V and 5 bases from J, with 9 bases between. The CDR3 sequence is 13 residues long. This CDR3 is CASSYGNHNEQFF. The CDR3 region has the DNA TGTGCCAGCAGCTACGGAAATCACAATGAGCAGTTCTTC.

This clonotype was counted many times. This CDR3 reads CASMLGAGSWNQPQHF. The CDR3 DNA is TGTGCCAGCATGCTAGGGGCAGGGTCATGGAATCAGCCCCAGCATTTT. The rearrangement joins TRBV12-3 or TRBV12-4 to TRBJ1-5, with TRBD1 as a possible D gene (5 bases). The CDR3 is 16 residues long. V was trimmed by 7 bases and J by 4 bases, leaving 20 bases between them.

The chain has TRBV29-1 and TRBJ2-7, with a weak D call TRBD1 (6 bases). The length of the CDR3 is 11 residues. V gave up 7 bases and J gave up 7 bases, with 14 bases separating them. Germline CDR1 is SQVTM and CDR2 is ANQGSEA. CDR3 protein: CSEDRNEEQYF. The CDR3 nucleotides read TGCAGCGAGGACAGAAATGAAGAGCAGTACTTC.

There are a few counts of this clonotype. The J gene is TRBJ1-1, the V gene TRBV6-1, with 8 bases fitting TRBD1. Trimming at V came to 3 bases and at J to 1 base, leaving 4 bases not matched to a gene. The CDR3 loop spans 15 amino acids. Per germline, CDR1 MNHNS and CDR2 SASEGT. Here the CDR3 reads CASSDQTGGNTEAFF. In DNA, the CDR3 is TGTGCCAGCAGTGATCAAACAGGGGGGAACACTGAAGCTTTCTTT.

Only one count was recorded for this clonotype. A read error is possible here, since a much larger clone lies one base away. The rearrangement joins TRBV27 to TRBJ2-7; D is unresolved. Trimming shortened V by 6 bases and J by 6 bases, and 18 bases separated the two germline ends. Germline-derived CDR1 and CDR2 are MNHEY and SMNVEV (reference sequence). There are 14 residues in the CDR3. This CDR3 is CASRLRPSSGEQYF. The CDR3 DNA is TGTGCCAGCAGACTGAGGCCTAGTTCGGGCGAGCAGTACTTC.

As regards this clonotype: A much bigger clone sits one base away, suggesting this may be a read error. The V and J genes are TRBV5-1 and TRBJ2-7, with TRBD1 matching 7 bases. V shed 1 base and J 5 bases; nucleotides not matched to a gene: 9. CDR1 and CDR2 from the germline V gene are SGHRS and YFSETQ. The CDR3 is 15 residues long. The CDR3 bases are TGCGCCAGCAGCTTGAGAGGGACAGCGGCCCACGAGCAGTACTTC. Translating it yields CASSLRGTAAHEQYF.

This clonotype has at least ten counts. The chain is built from TRBV7-9 and TRBJ2-7, with D unclear. Trimming stripped 3 bases from V and 1 base from J, with 16 bases between. Germline V lookup: CDR1 SEHNR, CDR2 FQNEAQ (reference sequence). The CDR3 has 16 residues. CDR3 region: CASSFESGAASYEQYF. CDR3 DNA sequence: TGTGCCAGCAGCTTTGAGTCTGGAGCTGCATCCTACGAGCAGTACTTC.

This chain links TRBV12-3 or TRBV12-4 with TRBJ1-4; tentatively, D is TRBD1 (5 bases). Trimming stripped 5 bases from V and 3 bases from J, with 13 bases between. The CDR3 is 15 residues long. For the CDR3, the DNA is TGTGCCAGCAGTCCTTGGGAGGGGTCTAATGAAAAACTGTTTTTT. It specifies CASSPWEGSNEKLFF.

This clonotype was found many times. This chain uses TRBV2 with TRBJ2-1; TRBD1 matches at 7 bases. This CDR3 has 17 amino acids. The V gene end was trimmed by 1 base and the J gene end by 0 bases; junction bases not matched to a gene: 6. Germline assignment: CDR1 SNHLY and CDR2 FYNNEI. CDR3 sequence: CASSEVRGPSSYNEQFF. The CDR3 DNA sequence: TGTGCCAGCAGTGAAGTAAGGGGGCCGAGCTCCTACAATGAGCAGTTCTTC.

This clonotype was detected ten times or more. The V gene is TRBV19, the J gene TRBJ2-3; a weak D match, TRBD1 (5 bases). The CDR3 length is 15 residues. CDR1 is LNHDA, CDR2 SQIVND, per germline (reference sequence). The V end lost 2 bases, the J end lost 3 bases, and 12 bases lay between the germline ends. CDR3 residues: CASSIRAGMTDTQYF. The CDR3 DNA sequence: TGTGCCAGTAGTATACGTGCAGGGATGACAGATACGCAGTATTTT.

This clonotype has a count of ten or more. The rearrangement links TRBV19 to TRBJ2-6; TRBD1 is a possible D gene (6 bases). Trimming left V 7 bases short and J 1 base short, with 14 bases between. Per germline, CDR1 LNHDA and CDR2 SQIVND (reference sequence). CDR3 length: 16 amino acids. CDR3 in DNA: TGTGCCAGTAAACAGGGAAGGACGTCTGGGGCCAACGTCCTGACTTTC. Translated, it gives CASKQGRTSGANVLTF.

The rearrangement uses TRBV6-2 or TRBV6-3 and TRBJ1-2, with D unresolved. Trimming took off 7 bases at V and 0 bases at J, with 6 bases between the two ends. The germline gives CDR1 MNHEY, CDR2 SVGEGT. This CDR3 contains 12 residues. CDR3 DNA sequence: TGTGCCAGCACTGCTTCTAACTATGGCTACACCTTC. Residues: CASTASNYGYTF.